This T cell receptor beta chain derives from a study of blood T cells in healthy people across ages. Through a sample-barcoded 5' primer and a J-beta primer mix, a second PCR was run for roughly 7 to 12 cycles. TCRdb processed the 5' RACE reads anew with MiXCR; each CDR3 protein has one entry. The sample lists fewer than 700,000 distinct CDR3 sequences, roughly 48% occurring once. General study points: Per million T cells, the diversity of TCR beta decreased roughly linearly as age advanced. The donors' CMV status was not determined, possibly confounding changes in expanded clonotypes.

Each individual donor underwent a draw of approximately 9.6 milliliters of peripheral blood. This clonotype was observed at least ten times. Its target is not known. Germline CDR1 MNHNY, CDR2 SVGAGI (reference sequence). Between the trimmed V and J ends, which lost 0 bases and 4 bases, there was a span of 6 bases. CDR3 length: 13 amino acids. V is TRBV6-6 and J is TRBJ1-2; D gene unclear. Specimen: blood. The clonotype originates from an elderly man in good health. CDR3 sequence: CASSYSPLYGYTF. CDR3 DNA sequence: TGTGCCAGCAGTTACTCCCCTCTCTATGGCTACACCTTC.